The clone carrying this T cell receptor (beta chain) was observed a few times. Its antigen is not known. This entry belongs to a study of T cells in Graves' hyperthyroidism and ophthalmopathy. Turning to the study itself: Staff took peripheral blood when the initial diagnosis was made, before any treatment began. Study observations and caveats: In the blood, most expanded thyroid clonotypes above 0.001 appeared as well.

Uncontrolled infection, other autoimmune disease, pregnancy or lactation led to exclusion. TCR beta CDR3 regions were amplified from RNA. The HTBI set primed first-round TCR CDR3 RT-PCR. Each CDR3 protein gets one entry after TCRdb re-called the multiplex PCR reads with MiXCR. The sample has more than 300,000 distinct CDR3 sequences; approximately 18% are singletons. The V end lost 6 bases, the J end lost 0 bases, and 15 bases lay between the germline ends. Per germline, CDR1 MNHNS and CDR2 SASEGT. This CDR3 comprises 17 residues. The chain has TRBV6-1 and TRBJ2-6, with D perhaps assigned TRBD1 or TRBD2 (5 bases each). The clonotype originates from a woman aged 25 to 45 with Graves' hyperthyroidism that later progressed to Graves' ophthalmopathy. Source material: blood. The CDR3 here is CASSLRGPLSGANVLTF. CDR3 DNA sequence: TGTGCCAGCAGCCTTAGGGGACCCCTCTCTGGGGCCAACGTCCTGACTTTC.